The rows below give T cell receptor beta chains drawn from one sample of a study of blood T cell repertoires in COVID-19. TCRdb's copy holds only in-frame clones and misses some; the assay was immunoSEQ multiplex PCR. There are some 96,000 clones in the sample; roughly 80% occur only once, and approximately 30% lies in the top ten. Sequenced sample: peripheral blood. The receptors come from a man in his 70s with active or convalescent COVID-19. CDR3s include the opening cysteine and the closing phenylalanine or tryptophan. D genes are given only for firm matches. The size entry is marked missing in some rows and otherwise reads once, few, many or a size class.

V,D,size,J,CDR3,DNA
TRBV18,TRBD1,NA,TRBJ2-1,CASSPWTGEDEQFF,TGTGCCAGCTCACCGTGGACAGGGGAGGATGAGCAGTTCTTC
TRBV2,NA,NA,TRBJ1-5,CASSEGGGVGSNQPQHF,TGTGCCAGCAGTGAAGGTGGCGGGGTAGGGAGCAATCAGCCCCAGCATTTT
TRBV7-4,NA,few,TRBJ1-5,CASSSRDWKSGNQPQHF,TGTGCCAGCAGCTCCCGGGACTGGAAAAGTGGCAATCAGCCCCAGCATTTT
TRBV7-2,TRBD1,NA,TRBJ1-3,CASSPPRGSGGNTIYF,TGTGCCAGCAGCCCCCCCAGGGGGTCAGGTGGAAACACCATATATTTT
TRBV2,NA,NA,TRBJ2-7,CASSPGVFYEQYF,TGTGCCAGCAGTCCGGGGGTTTTTTACGAGCAGTACTTC
TRBV3-1/TRBV3-2,NA,NA,TRBJ2-7,CASSQELGLGQYF,TGTGCCAGCAGCCAAGAGCTAGGCTTGGGGCAGTACTTC
TRBV5-5,TRBD1,once,TRBJ1-5,CASSLAGTGGDQPQHF,TGTGCCAGCAGCTTGGCCGGGACAGGGGGAGATCAGCCCCAGCATTTT
TRBV6-2/TRBV6-3,NA,NA,TRBJ2-1,CASSSQGSGNEQFF,TGTGCCAGCAGTTCACAGGGGAGCGGGAATGAGCAGTTCTTC
TRBV6-5,TRBD2,few,TRBJ2-1,CASSPGTSGRTEQFF,TGTGCCAGCAGTCCCGGGACTAGCGGGAGGACCGAGCAGTTCTTC
TRBV9,NA,once,TRBJ1-6,CASSVAGETNSPLHF,TGTGCCAGCAGCGTGGCAGGGGAGACTAATTCACCCCTCCACTTT
TRBV7-2,TRBD2,few,TRBJ2-3,CASINTPSGDTQYF,TGTGCCAGCATCAACACCCCTAGCGGAGATACGCAGTATTTT
TRBV11-2,NA,NA,TRBJ2-6,CASSLTPSGANVLTF,TGTGCCAGCAGCCTAACCCCCTCTGGGGCCAACGTCCTGACTTTC
TRBV27,TRBD1,NA,TRBJ2-1,CASSDRGLQEQFF,TGTGCCAGCAGTGACAGGGGCCTTCAGGAGCAGTTCTTC
TRBV6-5,NA,NA,TRBJ1-3,CASSFLAGSGNTIYF,TGTGCCAGCAGCTTCTTAGCCGGGTCCGGAAACACCATATATTTT
TRBV13,NA,NA,TRBJ2-3,CASRRASLTDTQYF,TGTGCCAGCAGGAGGGCCAGCCTCACAGATACGCAGTATTTT
TRBV6-5,NA,NA,TRBJ1-1,CASSYRPQDSKAFF,TGTGCCAGCAGTTACCGCCCCCAGGACAGCAAAGCTTTCTTT
TRBV15,NA,NA,TRBJ1-3,CATSRVRGDSGNTIYF,TGTGCCACCAGCAGAGTTCGGGGGGACTCTGGAAACACCATATATTTT
TRBV6-5,TRBD2,NA,TRBJ2-1,CASLGRGHYNEQFF,TGTGCCAGCCTGGGGAGGGGCCATTACAATGAGCAGTTCTTC
TRBV6-6,TRBD1,NA,TRBJ1-1,CASSPRDREIEAFF,TGTGCCAGCAGTCCCCGGGACAGGGAAATTGAAGCTTTCTTT
TRBV5-4,TRBD2,NA,TRBJ2-5,CASSSGLAGERETQYF,TGTGCCAGCAGCTCTGGACTAGCGGGAGAGAGAGAGACCCAGTACTTC
TRBV4-1,TRBD2,NA,TRBJ2-7,CASSQPGLAGGAYEQYF,TGCGCCAGCAGCCAACCGGGACTAGCGGGAGGGGCCTACGAGCAGTACTTC
TRBV19,TRBD1,NA,TRBJ2-2,CASSTIRDRDLGELFF,TGTGCCAGTAGTACAATCCGGGACAGGGACCTGGGGGAGCTGTTTTTT
TRBV20-1,TRBD2,NA,TRBJ2-3,CSASSGKTDTQYF,TGCAGTGCTAGTAGCGGGAAGACAGATACGCAGTATTTT
TRBV5-1,NA,NA,TRBJ1-5,CASSPGTLSNQPQHF,TGCGCCAGCAGCCCCGGGACACTCAGCAATCAGCCCCAGCATTTT
TRBV19,NA,many,TRBJ2-1,CASKDFRGYNEQFF,NA
TRBV28,TRBD2,NA,TRBJ2-3,CASSYLAGGSTDTQYF,TGTGCCAGCAGTTACCTAGCGGGGGGGAGCACAGATACGCAGTATTTT
TRBV6-5,TRBD1,NA,TRBJ1-3,CASSTGVSGNTIYF,TGTGCCAGCAGTACAGGGGTATCTGGAAACACCATATATTTT
TRBV29-1,TRBD2,NA,TRBJ2-1,CSVDALGGSPYNEQFF,TGCAGCGTTGACGCGTTGGGGGGGAGCCCCTACAATGAGCAGTTCTTC
TRBV7-2,NA,NA,TRBJ2-6,CASSALRQDGANVLTF,TGTGCCAGCAGCGCCTTAAGACAGGACGGGGCCAACGTCCTGACTTTC
TRBV3-1/TRBV3-2,NA,NA,TRBJ1-1,CASSQEKGRGTEAFF,TGTGCCAGCAGCCAAGAGAAGGGTAGAGGGACTGAAGCTTTCTTT
TRBV11-3,NA,few,TRBJ2-2,CASSPGAGELFF,TGTGCCAGCAGCCCGGGGGCCGGGGAGCTGTTTTTT
TRBV19,TRBD2,once,TRBJ2-3,CASRTSGSRNTQYF,TGTGCCAGTAGGACTAGCGGGAGTAGAAATACGCAGTATTTT
TRBV3-1/TRBV3-2,TRBD2,NA,TRBJ2-1,CASSGSGRFGNEQFF,TGTGCCAGCAGCGGCAGCGGGAGGTTTGGCAATGAGCAGTTCTTC
TRBV9,NA,NA,TRBJ2-1,CASSVDGLRNVEQFF,TGTGCCAGCAGCGTAGATGGACTCCGTAATGTTGAGCAGTTCTTC
TRBV5-6,TRBD1,NA,TRBJ1-5,CASSHNRGGSGAANQPQHF,TGTGCCAGCAGCCATAATAGAGGGGGCTCCGGTGCCGCAAATCAGCCCCAGCATTTT
TRBV19,NA,NA,TRBJ1-1,CASRTGEMNTEAFF,TGTGCCAGTAGAACCGGGGAGATGAACACTGAAGCTTTCTTT
TRBV19,TRBD2,once,TRBJ2-5,CASSDILAGQETQYF,TGTGCCAGTAGTGACATACTAGCGGGGCAAGAGACCCAGTACTTC
TRBV4-3,NA,NA,TRBJ1-2,CASSQDRLYGYTF,TGCGCCAGCAGCCAAGATCGTTTGTATGGCTACACCTTC
TRBV28,NA,few,TRBJ1-5,CASKNYMGQPQHF,TGTGCCAGCAAGAACTATATGGGTCAGCCCCAGCATTTT
TRBV4-1,TRBD1,NA,TRBJ1-3,CASSRLTGVGNTIYF,TGCGCCAGCAGCCGCCTAACAGGGGTAGGAAACACCATATATTTT
TRBV6-1,NA,NA,TRBJ1-1,CASSERGGESTEAFF,TGTGCCAGCAGTGAACGCGGGGGTGAGAGCACTGAAGCTTTCTTT
TRBV6-2/TRBV6-3,NA,few,TRBJ2-7,CASSVSPTYEQYF,TGTGCCAGCAGTGTATCCCCTACCTACGAGCAGTACTTC
TRBV7-7,TRBD1,NA,TRBJ2-2,CASSLTTGGNTGELFF,TGTGCCAGCAGCCTGACGACAGGGGGGAACACCGGGGAGCTGTTTTTT
TRBV5-5,NA,NA,TRBJ2-2,CASSLDRDGTGELFF,TGTGCCAGCAGCTTGGACAGGGACGGCACCGGGGAGCTGTTTTTT
TRBV7-7,TRBD1,once,TRBJ2-2,CASSPYPGQGAGELFF,TGTGCCAGCAGCCCTTACCCGGGACAGGGGGCCGGGGAGCTGTTTTTT
TRBV9,NA,NA,TRBJ1-3,CASSAKQSYSGNTIYF,TGTGCCAGCAGCGCCAAACAGTCCTACTCTGGAAACACCATATATTTT
TRBV10-3,NA,NA,TRBJ1-6,CAIKGDSSYNSPLHF,TGTGCCATCAAAGGAGATAGCTCCTATAATTCACCCCTCCACTTT
TRBV19,TRBD2,NA,TRBJ2-7,CASSIGLAGIYEQYF,TGTGCCAGTAGTATTGGCCTAGCGGGGATCTACGAGCAGTACTTC
TRBV9,TRBD2,once,TRBJ2-3,CASSPRGGGAVADTQYF,TGTGCCAGCAGCCCACGGGGCGGGGGGGCAGTCGCAGATACGCAGTATTTT
TRBV5-5,NA,NA,TRBJ1-2,CASSPRGGGYGYTF,TGTGCCAGCAGCCCTCGAGGGGGGGGCTATGGCTACACCTTC
TRBV10-3,NA,NA,TRBJ1-6,CAISEPTNSPLHF,TGTGCCATCAGTGAACCTACGAATTCACCCCTCCACTTT
TRBV7-8,TRBD1,NA,TRBJ2-4,CASSVGTVAKNIQYF,TGTGCCAGCAGCGTAGGGACAGTGGCCAAAAACATTCAGTACTTC
TRBV6-4,TRBD1,NA,TRBJ2-1,CASGRTGDNEQFF,TGTGCCAGCGGGAGGACAGGGGACAATGAGCAGTTCTTC
TRBV25-1,TRBD1,NA,TRBJ2-3,CASSGGTGLSADTQYF,TGTGCCAGCAGTGGTGGGACAGGGCTAAGCGCAGATACGCAGTATTTT
TRBV7-2,NA,few,TRBJ1-5,CASSAGFSNQPQHF,TGTGCCAGCAGCGCAGGATTTAGCAATCAGCCCCAGCATTTT
TRBV3-1/TRBV3-2,TRBD2,few,TRBJ2-5,CASSQGSGGETQYF,TGTGCCAGCAGCCAGGGAAGCGGGGGGGAGACCCAGTACTTC
TRBV9,TRBD2,NA,TRBJ2-3,CASSAPGREGEDTQYF,TGTGCCAGCAGCGCCCCTGGGCGGGAGGGCGAAGATACGCAGTATTTT
TRBV24-1,NA,NA,TRBJ2-1,CATSDLQGSEGNEQFF,TGTGCCACCAGTGATTTACAGGGAAGTGAGGGCAATGAGCAGTTCTTC
TRBV27,NA,NA,TRBJ1-6,CASSERSYRANSPLHF,TGTGCCAGCAGTGAAAGGTCCTACAGGGCTAATTCACCCCTCCACTTT